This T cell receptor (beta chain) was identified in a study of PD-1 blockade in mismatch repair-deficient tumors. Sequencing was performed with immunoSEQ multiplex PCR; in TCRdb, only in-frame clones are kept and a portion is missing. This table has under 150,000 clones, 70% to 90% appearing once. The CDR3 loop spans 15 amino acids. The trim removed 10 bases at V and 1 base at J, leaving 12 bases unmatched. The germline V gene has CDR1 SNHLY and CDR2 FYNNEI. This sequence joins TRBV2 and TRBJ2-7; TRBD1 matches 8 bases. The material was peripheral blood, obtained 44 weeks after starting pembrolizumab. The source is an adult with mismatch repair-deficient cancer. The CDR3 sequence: CATLKPGQESYEQYF. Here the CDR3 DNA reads TGTGCCACACTAAAACCGGGACAGGAGTCCTACGAGCAGTACTTC.